This is a list of T cell receptor beta chains from one sample in a study of blood T cell repertoires in COVID-19. Sequenced by immunoSEQ multiplex PCR; TCRdb stores in-frame clones only, minus some. The data show approximately 210,000 clones, with approximately 80% seen just once and around 4.7% held by the top ten. Sequencing used PBMCs or T cells enriched from blood (not recorded which). The receptors were gathered from a man aged 25 to 40 with acute COVID-19. The conserved cysteine and the conserved F or W are not part of the CDR3 here. Only some rows state a clone size, as once, few, many or a class for expanded clones.

CDR3: ASSRSTQGGGYT
V: TRBV27
size: .
J: TRBJ1-2
length: 12

CDR3: ASKQGQDSPLH
V: TRBV6-5
size: .
J: TRBJ1-6
length: 11

CDR3: ASCKGQHEQF
V: TRBV4-1
size: .
J: TRBJ2-1
length: 10

CDR3: ASSQSPGVEEKLF
V: TRBV23-1
size: .
J: TRBJ1-4
length: 13

CDR3: ASTGLAGGSYNEQF
V: TRBV11-2
size: .
J: TRBJ2-1
length: 14

CDR3: AWSPSNNEQF
V: TRBV30
size: few
J: TRBJ2-1
length: 10

CDR3: AIRLDRAASGNIIY
V: TRBV10-3
size: .
J: TRBJ1-3
length: 14

CDR3: AVLVKGAEAF
V: TRBV10-3
size: once
J: TRBJ1-1
length: 10

CDR3: ASSPSDRGRKFDYGYT
V: TRBV14
size: .
J: TRBJ1-2
length: 16

CDR3: SVGDSGNTIY
V: TRBV29-1
size: few
J: TRBJ1-3
length: 10

CDR3: ASSESPADQPQH
V: TRBV6-1
size: .
J: TRBJ1-5
length: 12

CDR3: ASRVGLAYEQY
V: TRBV27
size: .
J: TRBJ2-7
length: 11

CDR3: ASSPGLAGADTQY
V: TRBV7-7
size: .
J: TRBJ2-3
length: 13

CDR3: ASRAGGEEKLF
V: TRBV11-2
size: .
J: TRBJ1-4
length: 11

CDR3: ASSLVGQGIEKLF
V: TRBV7-2
size: .
J: TRBJ1-4
length: 13

CDR3: ASSLFDRGGEKLF
V: TRBV4-1
size: .
J: TRBJ1-4
length: 13

CDR3: ASSYSGAAF
V: TRBV6-5
size: .
J: TRBJ1-1
length: 9

CDR3: ASSLGASLNTEAF
V: TRBV5-1
size: .
J: TRBJ1-1
length: 13

CDR3: ASSRAGIYGYT
V: TRBV27
size: .
J: TRBJ1-2
length: 11

CDR3: ASRDGRDSKNIQY
V: TRBV2
size: .
J: TRBJ2-4
length: 13

CDR3: AISESEDGETQY
V: TRBV10-3
size: .
J: TRBJ2-5
length: 12

CDR3: ASSPGWGGYQPQH
V: TRBV5-1
size: .
J: TRBJ1-5
length: 13

CDR3: ASSPATREETQY
V: TRBV5-1
size: .
J: TRBJ2-5
length: 12

CDR3: ASGEGGNQPQH
V: TRBV3-1/TRBV3-2
size: .
J: TRBJ1-5
length: 11

CDR3: ASSLGGGGRTDTQY
V: TRBV11-2
size: .
J: TRBJ2-3
length: 14

CDR3: ASSQDLIRGNSGYT
V: TRBV3-1/TRBV3-2
size: few
J: TRBJ1-2
length: 14

CDR3: ASSPGTSGGPDRQY
V: TRBV11-3
size: .
J: TRBJ2-7
length: 14

CDR3: ASTRQGRDPAGEQY
V: TRBV5-1
size: few
J: TRBJ2-7
length: 14

CDR3: ASSNHGNQTYEQY
V: TRBV21-1
size: .
J: TRBJ2-7
length: 13

CDR3: ASSESPLLGGTDTQY
V: TRBV25-1
size: .
J: TRBJ2-3
length: 15

CDR3: ASSEEWDRLSYEQY
V: TRBV2
size: .
J: TRBJ2-7
length: 14

CDR3: ASFDRGETQY
V: TRBV6-5
size: .
J: TRBJ2-5
length: 10

CDR3: ASSFGLFGYT
V: TRBV11-2
size: .
J: TRBJ1-2
length: 10

CDR3: ASSRTSGGAGANVLT
V: TRBV19
size: .
J: TRBJ2-6
length: 15

CDR3: ASSFYLDSLNSPLH
V: TRBV6-5
size: .
J: TRBJ1-6
length: 14

CDR3: ASTRGGQGTYEQY
V: TRBV6-5
size: few
J: TRBJ2-7
length: 13

CDR3: ATRQGAGGLGAF
V: TRBV15
size: .
J: TRBJ1-1
length: 12

CDR3: ASSPRTGRNEKLF
V: TRBV14
size: .
J: TRBJ1-4
length: 13

CDR3: ASRGDGRGSYGYT
V: TRBV28
size: few
J: TRBJ1-2
length: 13

CDR3: ASSSRPGEQY
V: TRBV13
size: .
J: TRBJ2-7
length: 10

CDR3: ASTSGGNSPLH
V: TRBV25-1
size: .
J: TRBJ1-6
length: 11

CDR3: ASSVSPGAGELF
V: TRBV9
size: .
J: TRBJ2-2
length: 12

CDR3: ASSQDRQARNTIY
V: TRBV4-2
size: .
J: TRBJ1-3
length: 13

CDR3: ASSQQAALLVTLH
V: TRBV7-9
size: once
J: TRBJ1-6
length: 13

CDR3: ASSERGNEQY
V: TRBV2
size: .
J: TRBJ2-7
length: 10

CDR3: ASSLGTGGEYEQY
V: TRBV5-1
size: .
J: TRBJ2-7
length: 13

CDR3: ASSLQGYGSPLH
V: TRBV28
size: .
J: TRBJ1-6
length: 12

CDR3: ASSEQGLSYEQY
V: TRBV6-1
size: .
J: TRBJ2-7
length: 12

CDR3: ASSQDRVSEQY
V: TRBV3-1/TRBV3-2
size: .
J: TRBJ2-7
length: 11

CDR3: ASSLLPTQGGGYT
V: TRBV27
size: .
J: TRBJ1-2
length: 13

CDR3: ATSGLAGTYNEQF
V: TRBV24-1
size: .
J: TRBJ2-1
length: 13

CDR3: ASRRGNTNYGYT
V: TRBV6-5
size: .
J: TRBJ1-2
length: 12

CDR3: ASRENTGNGANVLT
V: TRBV28
size: .
J: TRBJ2-6
length: 14

CDR3: ASSKGGGIPEQF
V: TRBV18
size: .
J: TRBJ2-1
length: 12

CDR3: ASSVVAGTEAF
V: TRBV9
size: .
J: TRBJ1-1
length: 11